This T cell receptor (beta chain) was found in a study of cytomegalovirus exposure and HLA in healthy donors. Germline assignment: CDR1 LNHDA and CDR2 SQIVND (reference sequence). The germline V and J ends were trimmed by 3 bases and 5 bases, with 11 bases remaining between them. The CDR3 consists of 14 residues. Findings of the study overall: In vitro testing confirmed a few CMV-associated chains as specific for CMV antigens.

The primer mix had 60 Vbeta and 13 Jbeta primers. TCRdb keeps only in-frame clones here, not all; method: immunoSEQ multiplex PCR. There are approximately 100,000 clones in the sample; roughly 10% occur only once, and 4.5% to 6.5% lies in the top ten. This clone came up a few times. Its antigen is currently unknown. The TCR was taken from a man aged 45 to 65 in good health and CMV-seropositive. Sample: PBMCs. V and J are TRBV19 and TRBJ1-5; D is uncertain. The CDR3 DNA reads TGTGCCAGTAGTATTGCAGGTATCCATCAGCCCCAGCATTTT. It specifies CASSIAGIHQPQHF.